The rows below give T cell receptor beta chains drawn from one sample of a study of beta chain features in type 1 diabetes. The repertoire was sequenced with immunoSEQ multiplex PCR; TCRdb's copy has only in-frame clones and lacks some. Among some 350,000 clones listed, 8.5% to 10% were seen once. Material for sequencing was central memory CD4+ T cells from blood. The source of these receptors is a man aged 25-45 years with type 1 diabetes. Both conserved end residues are part of each CDR3. Fields, in order: D gene, V gene, J gene, clone size, CDR3 protein, CDR3 DNA. D genes are given only for firm matches. Not all rows give a size; the values are once, few, many and, for expanded clones, a class.

>TRBD2|TRBV19|TRBJ2-1|.
CASSGSREGYNEQFF
TGTGCCAGTAGTGGGTCGCGGGAGGGTTACAATGAGCAGTTCTTC
>.|TRBV29-1|TRBJ2-1|few
CSVRGRTSSYNEQFF
TGCAGCGTTAGGGGTCGCACCAGCTCCTACAATGAGCAGTTCTTC
>TRBD2|TRBV5-1|TRBJ2-1|.
CASSLRTSSQGQFF
TGCGCCAGCAGCTTAAGGACTAGCTCTCAGGGGCAGTTCTTC
>.|TRBV7-2|TRBJ2-3|.
CASSPGSTDTQYF
TGTGCCAGCAGCCCGGGGTCCACAGATACGCAGTATTTT
>TRBD1|TRBV10-3|TRBJ2-7|few
CASSPGQFNYEQYF
TGTGCCAGCAGTCCGGGACAGTTCAACTACGAGCAGTACTTC
>.|TRBV7-2|TRBJ2-7|.
CASSLGGSGISYEQYF
TGTGCCAGCAGCTTAGGCGGTAGCGGTATCTCCTACGAGCAGTACTTC
>.|TRBV7-2|TRBJ2-7|few
CASSRDFASYEQYF
TGTGCCAGCAGCCGGGACTTCGCCTCCTACGAGCAGTACTTC
>.|TRBV18|TRBJ2-5|.
CASSPSLGKETQYF
TGTGCCAGCTCACCTTCGCTAGGGAAAGAGACCCAGTACTTC
>.|TRBV28|TRBJ1-5|few
CASSSPTGNQPQHF
TGTGCCAGCAGTTCTCCTACAGGGAATCAGCCCCAGCATTTT
>.|TRBV9|TRBJ2-7|few
CASSVEPLSYEQYF
TGTGCCAGCAGCGTAGAACCCCTCTCCTACGAGCAGTACTTC
>TRBD2|TRBV5-1|TRBJ2-3|few
CASSVSGTRTDTQYF
TGCGCCAGCAGCGTAAGCGGGACGAGGACAGATACGCAGTATTTT
>.|TRBV6-6|TRBJ2-7|.
CASSYSGGIRSYEQYF
TGTGCCAGCAGTTACTCAGGCGGGATCCGGTCCTACGAGCAGTACTTC
>.|TRBV14|TRBJ1-1|.
CASRLISRLNTEAFF
TGTGCCAGCAGGTTAATAAGTAGGTTGAACACTGAAGCTTTCTTT
>TRBD1|TRBV6-6|TRBJ2-1|.
CASSDRGPGEQFF
TGTGCCAGCAGTGACAGGGGGCCCGGTGAGCAGTTCTTC
>.|TRBV13|TRBJ1-4|few
CASSLATATNEKLFF
TGTGCCAGCAGCTTAGCAACAGCCACTAATGAAAAACTGTTTTTT
>.|TRBV6-5|TRBJ2-1|.
CASSPTGHEQFF
TGTGCCAGCAGTCCCACAGGGCATGAGCAGTTCTTC
>.|TRBV27|TRBJ2-5|once
CASSLTGPETQYF
TGTGCCAGCAGTTTAACGGGGCCAGAGACCCAGTACTTC
>TRBD1|TRBV4-1|TRBJ1-2|.
CASRSRVTGEHGYTF
TGCGCCAGCAGGAGCCGGGTCACAGGGGAACATGGCTACACCTTC
>.|TRBV6-5|TRBJ1-1|.
CASSDGNMNTEAFF
TGTGCCAGCAGCGACGGAAACATGAACACTGAAGCTTTCTTT
>TRBD1|TRBV9|TRBJ2-7|few
CASSRGLANLQYF
TGTGCCAGCAGCAGGGGGCTGGCTAACCTACAGTACTTC
>.|TRBV5-1|TRBJ2-2|few
CASSPSRGPNTGELFF
TGCGCCAGCAGCCCCTCCCGTGGCCCGAACACCGGGGAGCTGTTTTTT
>.|TRBV11-3|TRBJ2-1|.
CASSLVRGDEQFF
TGTGCCAGCAGCTTAGTTCGGGGCGATGAGCAGTTCTTC
>TRBD2|TRBV30|TRBJ2-1|.
CAFFSGSGSYNEQFF
TGTGCCTTTTTCAGCGGGAGCGGGTCCTACAATGAGCAGTTCTTC
>.|TRBV7-2|TRBJ2-3|few
CASNPGSGTTDTQYF
TGTGCCAGCAACCCCGGCAGTGGGACCACAGATACGCAGTATTTT
>.|TRBV10-3|TRBJ1-1|many
CAIKPQGSTEAFF
TGTGCCATCAAGCCGCAGGGGAGCACTGAAGCTTTCTTT
>TRBD1|TRBV7-8|TRBJ2-7|few
CASSFKGASYEQYF
TGTGCCAGCAGCTTCAAGGGGGCCTCCTACGAGCAGTACTTC
>TRBD1|TRBV30|TRBJ1-1|.
CAWSQIDRGNTEAFF
TGTGCCTGGAGTCAAATCGACAGGGGGAACACTGAAGCTTTCTTT
>TRBD1|TRBV9|TRBJ2-3|.
CASSKAGTGGLDTQYF
TGTGCCAGCAGCAAAGCCGGGACAGGGGGCTTGGATACGCAGTATTTT
>.|TRBV6-5|TRBJ2-1|many
CASSYSQEDEQFF
TGTGCCAGCAGTTACTCACAGGAGGATGAGCAGTTCTTC
>TRBD1|TRBV7-8|TRBJ1-1|few
CASSLEGQALNTEAFF
TGTGCCAGCAGCTTAGAGGGACAGGCGCTGAACACTGAAGCTTTCTTT
>.|TRBV6-5|TRBJ1-5|.
CASSYVNQPQHF
TGTGCCAGCAGTTACGTGAATCAGCCCCAGCATTTT
>.|TRBV27|TRBJ2-5|few
CASSMGERQYF
TGTGCCAGCAGCATGGGGGAGAGGCAGTACTTC
>.|TRBV7-7|TRBJ2-3|few
CASSQQGHGTDTQYF
TGTGCTAGCAGCCAACAGGGACATGGCACAGATACGCAGTATTTT
>.|TRBV28|TRBJ2-1|few
CASSPPRTYSYNEQFF
TGCGCCAGCAGTCCACCCCGGACCTACTCCTACAATGAGCAGTTCTTC
>.|TRBV27|TRBJ1-5|few
CASSRSGYNQPQHF
TGTGCCAGCAGTAGGTCGGGATACAATCAGCCCCAGCATTTT
>.|TRBV18|TRBJ2-7|.
CASSPREGSMREQYF
TGTGCCAGCTCACCCCGAGAGGGGTCTATGAGGGAGCAGTACTTC
>TRBD1|TRBV27|TRBJ1-6|.
CASSLQGGSPLHF
TGTGCCAGCAGTCTCCAGGGGGGTTCACCCCTCCACTTT
>.|TRBV2|TRBJ2-7|many
CASTAEEQQYF
TGTGCCAGCACCGCGGAGGAACAGCAGTACTTC
>.|TRBV7-2|TRBJ2-7|few
CASSQTRDAQQYF
TGTGCCAGCAGCCAAACCCGGGACGCGCAACAGTACTTC
>.|TRBV7-2|TRBJ1-1|few
CASSLQSGQGEAFF
TGTGCCAGCAGCTTACAATCGGGGCAGGGCGAAGCTTTCTTT
>TRBD2|TRBV7-2|TRBJ2-7|few
CASSLNRGGGSSYEQYF
TGTGCCAGCAGCTTAAATCGGGGTGGCGGGAGCTCCTACGAGCAGTACTTC
>TRBD2|TRBV2|TRBJ2-3|few
CASRSLAGDTQYF
TGTGCCAGCAGATCACTAGCGGGAGATACGCAGTATTTT
>.|TRBV28|TRBJ1-5|many
CASSIPGIGYNQPQHF
TGTGCCAGCAGTATCCCAGGGATCGGGTACAATCAGCCCCAGCATTTT
>TRBD2|TRBV7-8|TRBJ2-7|.
CASSPLTSGSYEQYF
TGTGCCAGCAGCCCATTGACTAGCGGCTCCTACGAGCAGTACTTC
>.|TRBV28|TRBJ2-2|few
CASRPGRMNTGELFF
TGTGCCAGCAGGCCGGGACGGATGAACACCGGGGAGCTGTTTTTT
>.|TRBV15|TRBJ2-1|.
CATSRDTGTQFF
TGTGCCACCAGCAGAGATACGGGGACGCAGTTCTTC
>.|TRBV29-1|TRBJ2-5|.
CSVDRARGETQYF
TGCAGCGTTGATCGCGCGAGGGGAGAGACCCAGTACTTC
>TRBD2|TRBV5-1|TRBJ2-5|.
CASSMGLAKETQYF
TGCGCCAGCAGCATGGGACTAGCGAAAGAGACCCAGTACTTC
>.|TRBV7-2|TRBJ1-4|.
CASSPGLAREKLFF
TGTGCCAGCAGCCCGGGCCTAGCGCGGGAAAAACTGTTTTTT
>.|TRBV7-3|TRBJ2-1|few
CASSQDPASYNEQFF
TGCGCCAGCAGCCAAGATCCAGCGTCCTACAATGAGCAGTTCTTC
>TRBD2|TRBV5-1|TRBJ2-1|few
CASSAGGPARFF
TGCGCCAGCAGCGCGGGAGGCCCCGCCCGGTTCTTC
>.|TRBV7-9|TRBJ2-7|.
CASSLASGFYEQYF
TGTGCCAGCTCGCTAGCTTCAGGTTTCTACGAGCAGTACTTC
>.|TRBV7-3|TRBJ2-3|.
CASSRNSYTDTQYF
TGTGCCAGCAGCCGAAACTCCTACACAGATACGCAGTATTTT